These 13 T cell receptor beta chains originate from one sample sequenced in a study of metastatic and nonmetastatic thyroid tumors. Every patient underwent thyroid surgery untreated. TCRdb called clones again from the PCR reads with MiXCR. The sample lists under 55,000 clones, 17% seen once, with 2.5% to 3% in the top ten. The specimen was blood. The source is a female donor with papillary thyroid cancer or a benign thyroid nodule (not recorded which). Some clones in this sample may be carry-over from other donors' samples.

With respect to this clone: Possible read error: a much larger clone is one base away. The J gene is TRBJ2-2, the V gene TRBV16, with 10 nucleotides matching TRBD1. The CDR3 consists of 15 residues. The junction had 7 bases not matched to a gene; V was cut back by 5 bases and J by 7 bases. Germline V gives CDR1 KGHSY, CDR2 FQNENV. The CDR3 here is CASSSDRGQGGELFF. The CDR3, as DNA: TGTGCCAGCAGCTCCGACAGGGGGCAAGGCGGGGAGCTGTTTTTT.

Comments on this clone: Other DNA sequences in the same sample also yield this CDR3. The chain links TRBV7-3 to TRBJ2-3; a possible D gene is TRBD2 (6 bases). CDR3 length equals 14 residues. From germline, CDR1 is SGHTA and CDR2 FQGTGA. V gave up 3 bases and J gave up 5 bases, with 12 bases separating them. CDR3 region: CASSLGGGRDTQYF. CDR3 in DNA: TGTGCCAGCAGCTTGGGGGGAGGCAGAGATACGCAGTATTTT.

The CDR3 is CSANPRGNTYEQYF. DNA of the CDR3: TGCAGTGCTAACCCTAGAGGCAACACCTACGAGCAGTACTTC. The rearrangement links TRBV20-1 to TRBJ2-7; D ambiguous. V was clipped by 4 bases and J by 2 bases, with 15 bases between them. Germline CDR1 DFQATT, CDR2 SNEGSKA (reference sequence). The CDR3 runs 14 residues.

In this sample, this clone turned up a few times. A read error may explain this, as a much larger clone is one base away. The chain is built from TRBV10-2 and TRBJ1-5, with D possibly being TRBD1 (5 bases). Germline-derived CDR1 and CDR2 are WSHSY and SAAADI. The CDR3 covers 14 residues. CDR3 in amino acids: CASSPTGGNQHQHF. CDR3 nucleotides: TGCGCCAGCAGCCCAACGGGGGGAAATCAGCACCAGCATTTT.

This clone was picked up many times. This sequence joins TRBV14 and TRBJ2-1, with no clear D. The CDR3 covers 13 residues. Between the trimmed V and J ends, which lost 2 bases and 2 bases, there was a span of 4 bases. CDR1 and CDR2 from the germline V gene are SGHDN and FVKESK. The CDR3 spells CASSQSAYNEQFF. The CDR3 DNA is TGTGCCAGCAGCCAATCAGCCTACAATGAGCAGTTCTTC.

This clone turned up a few times. The rearrangement uses TRBV27 and TRBJ2-7, with D possibly TRBD2 on 5 matching bases. The CDR3 has 14 residues. The germline V gene encodes CDR1 MNHEY and CDR2 SMNVEV (reference sequence). V lost 5 bases and J 10 bases, leaving 21 bases between the germline ends. CDR3 protein: CASSPLRAPYYQYF. The CDR3 DNA sequence: TGTGCCAGCAGTCCACTGCGGGCTCCCTACTATCAGTACTTC.

About this clone: The junction departs from germline at one end; a sequencing error may be responsible. This sequence joins TRBV4-1 and TRBJ2-7; TRBD2 matches 7 bases. Germline loops: CDR1 MGHRA, CDR2 YSYEKL. This CDR3 region has 15 residues. This CDR3 reads CSSSQGTMRTYEQYF. The CDR3 coding sequence is TGCTCCAGCAGCCAAGGGACTATGCGGACCTACGAGCAGTACTTC.

This clone was found a few times. The rearrangement links TRBV27 to TRBJ1-5; possibly TRBD1 for D (6 bases). The V end lost 4 bases, the J end lost 10 bases, and 14 bases lay between the germline ends. This CDR3 region has 13 residues. Per the germline V gene, CDR1 is MNHEY and CDR2 is SMNVEV (reference sequence). This chain's CDR3 is CASSWGAGDPQHF. The CDR3 DNA is TGTGCCAGCAGTTGGGGGGCAGGCGATCCCCAGCATTTT.

V is TRBV20-1 and J is TRBJ1-1; D may be TRBD1 (6 bases). CDR1 DFQATT and CDR2 SNEGSKA come from the germline V gene (reference sequence). The V gene lost 7 bases and the J gene lost 0 bases, with 15 bases spanning the gap. The CDR3 loop spans 14 amino acids. CDR3 residues: CSVKGRTVNTEAFF. In nucleotides, the CDR3 is TGCAGTGTTAAGGGGCGGACAGTGAACACTGAAGCTTTCTTT.

This clone has a count of ten or more. The CDR3 nucleotides are TGTGCCAGCAGCTCACCCGGGACACTGGGACACAATGAGCAGTTCTTC. Residues: CASSSPGTLGHNEQFF. The V gene is TRBV28, the J gene TRBJ2-1; a possible D gene is TRBD1 (6 bases). CDR3 length equals 16 residues. CDR1 is MDHEN and CDR2 is SYDVKM in the germline V gene. Trimming took 6 bases from V and 5 from J, leaving 20 bases between them.

This clone was detected ten times or more. The chain carries TRBV2 and TRBJ2-1; 13 bases are shared with TRBD2. Germline V gives CDR1 SNHLY, CDR2 FYNNEI. The CDR3 runs 17 residues. The J segment lost 5 bases and the V segment lost 6 bases, leaving 10 bases of the junction unmatched. CDR3 bases: TGTGCCAGCAGAAAAACTGGACTAGCGGGAGTAAACAATGAGCAGTTCTTC. It specifies CASRKTGLAGVNNEQFF.

This clone was counted many times. The rearrangement joins TRBV5-6 to TRBJ2-7, with TRBD2 as a possible D gene (5 bases). The CDR3 covers 14 residues. The V end was cut by 4 bases, the J end by 3 bases, with 14 bases between. Germline CDR1 SGHDT, CDR2 YYEEEE. CDR3 sequence reads: CASSLGMTGYEQYF. DNA of the CDR3: TGTGCCAGCAGCCTCGGGATGACGGGCTACGAGCAGTACTTC.

Relative to its sample, this clone is medium-sized. V is TRBV28 and J is TRBJ1-6; D remains ambiguous. The CDR3 length is 17 residues. Germline V gene lookup returns CDR1 MDHEN and CDR2 SYDVKM. Trimming stripped 1 base from V and 0 bases from J, with 10 bases between. This chain's CDR3 is CASSLLGGSSYNSPLHF. In nucleotides, the CDR3 is TGTGCCAGCAGTTTATTGGGAGGAAGCTCCTATAATTCACCCCTCCACTTT.